A single sample is the source of the 11 T cell receptor beta chains below, sequenced in a study of blood T cell repertoires in COVID-19. Clones were sequenced by immunoSEQ multiplex PCR, and TCRdb holds only the in-frame ones, with some missing. The table lists 230,000 or so clones, around 75% of them singletons, with about 5% in the top ten. The sequencing sample was made of peripheral blood. The receptors come from a human donor in a cohort sampled during active COVID-19.

The chain is built from TRBV11-2 and TRBJ2-7, with 8 bases lining up with TRBD1. The CDR3 is made up of 15 amino acids. Losses at the gene ends were 5 bases for V and 0 bases for J; bases not matched to a gene: 6. Germline CDR1 and CDR2: SGHAT and FQNNGV. The CDR3 spells CASSASGGSSYEQYF. The CDR3 DNA sequence: TGTGCCAGCAGCGCCTCAGGGGGCAGCTCCTACGAGCAGTACTTC.

The chain carries TRBV5-1 and TRBJ2-1, with TRBD2 identical over 14 bases. V shed 0 bases, J shed 12 bases, and the junction held 8 bases outside the gene matches. CDR1 is SGHRS and CDR2 is YFSETQ in the germline V gene. There are 16 residues in the CDR3. The CDR3 DNA reads TGCGCCAGCAGCTTGGGGACTAGCGGGAGGTCAGGGGTGCAGTTCTTC. Its translation: CASSLGTSGRSGVQFF.

This clone appeared once. V and J are TRBV27 and TRBJ1-2; D might be TRBD1 (5 bases). CDR1 and CDR2 (germline): MNHEY, SMNVEV (reference sequence). V gave up 7 bases and J gave up 0 bases, with 9 bases separating them. The CDR3 consists of 13 residues. CDR3 DNA: TGTGCCAGCATGGGCAGGGCTAACTATGGCTACACCTTC. Its translation is CASMGRANYGYTF.

The chain combines TRBV28 with TRBJ2-1, with TRBD2 matching 7 bases. Germline V gene data show CDR1 as MDHEN and CDR2 as SYDVKM. This CDR3 region has 16 residues. Trimming removed 2 bases from V and 6 bases from J; junction bases left unmatched: 10. CDR3 sequence: CASSLGWDGRTNEQFF. The CDR3 nucleotides read TGTGCCAGCAGTTTAGGGTGGGACGGGAGGACCAATGAGCAGTTCTTC.

The chain couples TRBV6-1 to TRBJ2-2; D not resolved. The ends were cut back, 0 bases at V and 7 bases at J, with 9 bases in the middle. Germline assignment: CDR1 MNHNS and CDR2 SASEGT. This CDR3 region has 14 residues. This CDR3 is CASSEAGLIGELFF. The CDR3 DNA reads as TGTGCCAGCAGTGAAGCGGGCCTTATCGGGGAGCTGTTTTTT.

The chain recombines TRBV28 with TRBJ1-5; D uncertain. This CDR3 is 13 amino acids long. CDR1 is MDHEN, CDR2 SYDVKM, per germline. The V and J ends lost 7 bases and 2 bases respectively, with 9 bases between them. The DNA of the CDR3 is TGTGCCAGCATTCCCCAGGGCAATCAGCCCCAGCATTTT. The encoded protein is CASIPQGNQPQHF.

The chain has TRBV28 and TRBJ1-3; no reliable D call. The germline V and J ends were trimmed by 5 bases and 0 bases, with 11 bases remaining between them. This CDR3 is built from 15 residues. Per the germline V gene, CDR1 is MDHEN and CDR2 is SYDVKM. The CDR3 sequence: CASSPPALSGNTIYF. In DNA form, the CDR3 reads TGTGCCAGCAGTCCTCCCGCACTCTCTGGAAACACCATATATTTT.

The chain couples TRBV18 to TRBJ1-1, with D tentatively TRBD1 (6 bases). Per the germline V gene, CDR1 is KGHSH and CDR2 is LQKENI. The germline V and J ends were trimmed by 6 bases and 0 bases, with 8 bases remaining between them. The CDR3 sequence is 13 residues long. The CDR3 loop is CASSGDMNTEAFF. DNA of the CDR3: TGTGCCAGCTCGGGGGACATGAACACTGAAGCTTTCTTT.

The V call is TRBV6-2 or TRBV6-3, the J call TRBJ2-5; D perhaps matches TRBD1 (5 bases). Trimming cost V 2 bases and J 1 base, with 11 bases left between them. CDR3 length equals 15 residues. The germline V gene encodes CDR1 MNHEY and CDR2 SVGEGT. The CDR3 DNA is TGTGCCAGCAGTTACGGGGCACCTATCCAAGAGACCCAGTACTTC. The encoded protein is CASSYGAPIQETQYF.

The chain carries TRBV15 and TRBJ1-1; unclear D gene. The CDR3 length is 16 residues. Germline V gene data show CDR1 as LNHNV and CDR2 as YYDKDF (reference sequence). Trimming removed 0 bases from V and 7 bases from J, with 18 bases in between. In DNA form, the CDR3 reads TGTGCCACCAGCAGAGATCATTCGGACTTGACGGGTGAAGCTTTCTTT. Translating it yields CATSRDHSDLTGEAFF. Variable domain in full (rest from reference TRBV15 and TRBJ1-1): DAMVIQNPRYQVTQFGKPVTLSCSQTLNHNVMYWYQQKSSQAPKLLFHYYDKDFNNEADTPDNFQSRRPNTSFCFLDIRSPGLGDTAMYLCATSRDHSDLTGEAFFGQGTRLTVV.

This clone was found a few times. The J gene is TRBJ2-7, the V gene TRBV14; perhaps TRBD1 as D (6 bases). This CDR3 is 11 amino acids long. V shed 5 bases and J shed 8 bases, with 10 bases lying between them. The germline gives CDR1 SGHDN, CDR2 FVKESK. The CDR3 region has the DNA TGTGCCAGCAGCGGGGGCCGGAAGCAGTACTTC. Protein product: CASSGGRKQYF.